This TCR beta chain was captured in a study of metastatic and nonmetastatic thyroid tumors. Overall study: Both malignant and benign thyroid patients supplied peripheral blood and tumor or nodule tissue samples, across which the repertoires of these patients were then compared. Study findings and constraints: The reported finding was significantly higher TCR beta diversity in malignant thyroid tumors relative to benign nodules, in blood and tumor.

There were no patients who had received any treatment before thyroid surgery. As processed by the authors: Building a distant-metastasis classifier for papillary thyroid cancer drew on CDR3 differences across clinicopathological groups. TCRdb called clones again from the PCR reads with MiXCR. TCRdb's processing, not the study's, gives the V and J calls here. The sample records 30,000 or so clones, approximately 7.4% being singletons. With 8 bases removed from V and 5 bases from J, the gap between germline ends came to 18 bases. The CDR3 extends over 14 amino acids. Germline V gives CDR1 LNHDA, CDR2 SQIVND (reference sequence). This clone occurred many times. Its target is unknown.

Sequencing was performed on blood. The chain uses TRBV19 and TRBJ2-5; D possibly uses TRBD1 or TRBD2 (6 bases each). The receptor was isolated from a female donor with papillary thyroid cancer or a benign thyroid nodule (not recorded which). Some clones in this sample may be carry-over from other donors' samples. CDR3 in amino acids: CASAERGAEETQYF. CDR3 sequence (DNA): TGTGCCAGTGCCGAAAGGGGGGCGGAGGAGACCCAGTACTTC.